Presented here are 5 T cell receptor beta chains from one specimen sequenced in a study of regulatory T cells in long-lasting Graves disease. The sample's time point: newly diagnosed GD, antithyroid drugs for less than 3 months. PBMC RNA served as the TCR library source. Libraries of TCR beta came from iRepertoire HTBI primers plus Arm-PCR of CDR3 regions. TCRdb reprocessed the multiplex PCR reads via MiXCR and lists one record per CDR3 protein. This sample has about 560,000 distinct CDR3 sequences, with roughly a sixth found just once. The same sample was also used in a study of T cells in Graves' hyperthyroidism and ophthalmopathy.

The sample here was peripheral blood mononuclear cells (PBMCs), taken at new diagnosis, from a patient treated with antithyroid drugs. These receptors were collected from a man younger than 35 with Graves disease.

Remarks on this clonotype: A much larger clone is a single base away; this may be a read error. This chain links TRBV2 with TRBJ2-7; D perhaps matches TRBD1 (6 bases). Germline lookup yields CDR1 SNHLY and CDR2 FYNNEI. The germline V and J ends were trimmed by 11 bases and 5 bases, with 28 bases remaining between them. The CDR3 runs to 16 residues. CDR3: CAFDGSGWTESHEQYF. DNA of the CDR3: TGTGCCTTCGATGGGTCCGGGTGGACAGAGTCCCACGAGCAGTACTTC.

The rearrangement uses TRBV5-1 and TRBJ1-1; the D gene is possibly TRBD1 (6 bases). This CDR3 is built from 14 residues. Germline V gene lookup returns CDR1 SGHRS and CDR2 YFSETQ. Trimming took 5 bases from V and 4 from J, leaving 15 bases between them. The CDR3 loop reads CASRFDRSGTEAFF. The CDR3 DNA follows: TGCGCCAGCAGGTTCGACAGGAGCGGCACTGAAGCTTTCTTT.

The sample holds a few counts of this clonotype. The DNA for the CDR3 is TGTGCCAGCAGTACAGGGGGCCATCAGCCCCAGCATTTT. Amino acid sequence: CASSTGGHQPQHF. The V gene is TRBV6-1, the J gene TRBJ1-5; 9 bases agree with TRBD1. Germline V CDR1 and CDR2: MNHNS, SASEGT. The CDR3 runs 13 residues. V was pared by 5 bases and J by 5 bases, with 1 base of the junction left unmatched.

This CDR3 reads CASSERGSANTEAFF. The CDR3 nucleotides are TGTGCCAGCAGTGAAAGGGGATCAGCGAACACTGAAGCTTTCTTT. The chain is built from TRBV6-1 and TRBJ1-1, with a possible D match to TRBD1 (5 bases). The CDR3 extends over 15 amino acids. Trimming shortened V by 2 bases and J by 1 base, and 11 bases separated the two germline ends. Germline lookup yields CDR1 MNHNS and CDR2 SASEGT.

Concerning this clonotype: The CDR3 end shows no conserved phenylalanine or tryptophan, and so a read error is likely. This chain's CDR3 is CSARRSLDQPQHS. CDR3 bases: TGCAGTGCCAGGCGAAGCCTAGATCAGCCCCAGCATTCT. The chain uses TRBV20-1 and TRBJ1-5, with unresolved D. The CDR3 length is 13 residues. Germline V lookup: CDR1 DFQATT, CDR2 SNEGSKA (reference sequence). With 6 bases removed from V and 5 bases from J, the gap between germline ends came to 14 bases.